This T cell receptor (beta chain) was recovered during a study of shared clonotypes between healthy human individuals. Germline CDR1 SGHTA, CDR2 FQGNSA. V lost 2 bases to trimming and J lost 5 bases, with 3 bases between them. This CDR3 spans 11 amino acids. Study outcomes and limitations: Against clonotypes common to all four donors, non-shared ones had lower generation probabilities. The study found roughly 5% of naive CD4 clonotypes shared across a few donors.

A note on this clone: No antigen is known for it.

Measured with immunoSEQ multiplex PCR; TCRdb has only the in-frame clones, and not every one. This sample has 2 million to 2.5 million clones, with 93% found just once. The chain carries TRBV7-2 and TRBJ2-5; D gene unclear. Sequencing was done on a sample of naive CD4+ T cells from PBMCs. The subset was: CD45RA+ positively selected. This TCR derives from a man aged 18-30 years in good health. Some clones in this sample may be carry-over from other donors' samples. CDR3 in amino acids: CASSLFETQYF. CDR3 bases: TGTGCCAGCAGCTTATTTGAGACCCAGTACTTC.